A single sample gave rise to the 14 T cell receptor beta chains below, sequenced in a study of blood T cell repertoires in COVID-19. Profiling relied on immunoSEQ multiplex PCR, and the TCRdb table lists in-frame clones only, not all of them. This sample yields about 190,000 clones, of which around 80% are seen a single time; around 2.8% belongs to the top ten. The specimen sequenced was peripheral blood. The receptor set was obtained from a woman aged 80 or over with active or convalescent COVID-19.

The J gene is TRBJ1-5, the V gene TRBV28; unclear D gene. The V end was cut by 4 bases, the J end by 3 bases, with 10 bases between. The CDR3 runs to 14 residues. Looked up from germline, CDR1 is MDHEN and CDR2 is SYDVKM. The CDR3 bases are TGTGCCAGCAGTTCCACACCGAACAATCAGCCCCAGCATTTT. Amino acids: CASSSTPNNQPQHF.

Of note for this clone: Within the sample, other DNA sequences also encode this same CDR3. CDR3 bases: TGTGCCAGCAGCTTAGTCCGGGGGAACTATGGCTACACCTTC. It yields the protein CASSLVRGNYGYTF. V gene TRBV7-8 combines with J gene TRBJ1-2; weak D call: TRBD1 (5 bases). This CDR3 is 14 amino acids long. Trimming stripped 1 base from V and 2 bases from J, with 8 bases between. CDR1 is SGHVS, CDR2 FQNEAQ, per germline. Variable domain in full (rest from reference TRBV7-8 and TRBJ1-2): GAGVSQSPRYKVAKRGQDVALRCDPISGHVSLFWYQQALGQGPEFLTYFQNEAQLDKSGLPSDRFFAERPEGSVSTLKIQRTQQEDSAVYLCASSLVRGNYGYTFGSGTRLTVV.

The V and J genes are TRBV2 and TRBJ2-7; TRBD1 matches 7 bases. V lost 7 bases and J lost 1; bases outside the gene matches: 10. This CDR3 has 15 residues. Germline assignment: CDR1 SNHLY and CDR2 FYNNEI. CDR3 sequence: CASNLGQVGSYEQYF. As DNA, the CDR3 is TGTGCCAGCAACCTCGGACAGGTTGGTTCCTACGAGCAGTACTTC.

This clone appeared a single time. The J gene is TRBJ2-1, the V gene TRBV6-2 or TRBV6-3; 11 nucleotides match TRBD2. Germline V CDR1 and CDR2: MNHEY, SVGEGT. After removal of 5 bases from V and 6 bases from J, the junction contained 6 bases not matched to a gene. The CDR3 spans 15 residues. CDR3 bases: TGTGCCAGCAGTCGAATAGCGGGGGGGGCCAATGAGCAGTTCTTC. It specifies CASSRIAGGANEQFF.

The chain is built from TRBV5-1 and TRBJ2-1, with D possibly being TRBD1 (6 bases). CDR3 length: 14 amino acids. V gave up 0 bases and J gave up 8 bases, with 12 bases separating them. Germline V CDR1 and CDR2: SGHRS, YFSETQ. The DNA for the CDR3 is TGCGCCAGCAGCTTGGGACAGGATTACGATGAGCAGTTCTTC. Its translation is CASSLGQDYDEQFF.

The rearrangement uses TRBV4-1 and TRBJ2-1; the D gene is possibly TRBD1 (5 bases). Germline loops: CDR1 MGHRA, CDR2 YSYEKL. V lost 6 bases, J lost 1 base, and 19 bases lay in between. This CDR3 comprises 17 residues. The CDR3 DNA sequence: TGCGCCAGCAGTCCAAGAATTGGGGCCGGTTCCTACAATGAGCAGTTCTTC. This gives the protein CASSPRIGAGSYNEQFF.

This clone has only one observation. The CDR3 here is CASSLSLAGELFF. The CDR3 bases are TGTGCCAGCAGCCTATCCCTAGCCGGGGAGCTGTTTTTT. The chain has TRBV25-1 and TRBJ2-2; D not resolved. CDR3 length: 13 residues. Trimming took off 6 bases at V and 6 bases at J, with 11 bases between the two ends. Germline V CDR1 and CDR2: MGHDK, SYGVNS.

This clone was seen only once. This chain connects TRBV5-1 to TRBJ2-1; maybe TRBD1 (6 bases). This CDR3 region has 15 residues. The V gene's germline CDR1 is SGHRS and CDR2 YFSETQ. Trimming stripped 2 bases from V and 1 base from J, with 10 bases between. CDR3 coding DNA: TGCGCCAGCAGCTTTGGGGGCCTTTCCTACAATGAGCAGTTCTTC. Encoded protein: CASSFGGLSYNEQFF.

The CDR3 loop is CASRRVITGPSYEQYF. The CDR3 DNA reads as TGTGCCAGCAGGCGAGTAATTACAGGTCCCTCCTACGAGCAGTACTTC. This chain uses TRBV7-2 with TRBJ2-7, with D possibly being TRBD1 (5 bases). Germline V gene lookup returns CDR1 SGHTA and CDR2 FQGNSA. The V gene lost 6 bases and the J gene lost 0 bases, with 18 bases spanning the gap. The CDR3 length is 16 residues.

The chain is built from TRBV5-4 and TRBJ1-1, with D tentatively TRBD1 (6 bases). Germline-derived CDR1 and CDR2 are SGHNT and YYREEE (reference sequence). The CDR3 extends over 14 amino acids. The germline V and J ends were trimmed by 1 base and 1 base, with 8 bases remaining between them. CDR3 amino acids: CASSLHRENTEAFF. DNA of the CDR3: TGTGCCAGCAGCTTGCACAGGGAGAACACTGAAGCTTTCTTT.

The chain has TRBV7-2 and TRBJ2-3, with 11 bases matching TRBD2. CDR1 and CDR2 from the germline V gene are SGHTA and FQGNSA. CDR3 length equals 16 residues. V gave up 2 bases and J gave up 0 bases; unmatched junction bases: 1. As DNA, the CDR3 is TGTGCCAGCAGCTTAAGACTAGCGGGGAGCACAGATACGCAGTATTTT. Protein product: CASSLRLAGSTDTQYF. Complete variable domain (other parts from reference TRBV7-2 and TRBJ2-3): GAGVSQSPSNKVTEKGKDVELRCDPISGHTALYWYRQSLGQGLEFLIYFQGNSAPDKSGLPSDRFSAERTGGSVSTLTIQRTQQEDSAVYLCASSLRLAGSTDTQYFGPGTRLTVL.

This chain joins TRBV6-5 and TRBJ1-2; 8 bases are shared with TRBD1. The trim removed 6 bases at V and 4 bases at J, leaving 10 bases unmatched. CDR3 length: 15 residues. CDR1 is MNHEY and CDR2 is SVGAGI in the germline V gene. CDR3 loop: CASRRGTGIPYGYTF. In DNA, the CDR3 is TGTGCCAGCAGGCGTGGGACAGGTATTCCCTATGGCTACACCTTC.

The gene calls are TRBV15 and TRBJ2-2; 7 nucleotides align to TRBD2. The CDR3 contains 18 residues. CDR1 is LNHNV and CDR2 is YYDKDF in the germline V gene (reference sequence). With 1 base clipped from V and 0 bases from J, the junction kept 8 bases outside the gene matches. As DNA, the CDR3 is TGTGCCACCAGCAGAGTCCGGGGGGTAACCGCGAACACCGGGGAGCTGTTTTTT. Protein sequence: CATSRVRGVTANTGELFF.

The chain links TRBV10-3 to TRBJ1-2; tentative D call: TRBD1 (6 bases). Trimming left V 5 bases short and J 3 bases short, with 16 bases between. The CDR3 sequence is 15 residues long. In germline, CDR1 is ENHRY, CDR2 SYGVKD. The CDR3 spells CAISIDRPGDYGYTF. As DNA, the CDR3 is TGTGCCATCAGTATCGACAGGCCAGGGGACTATGGCTACACCTTC.